The next 21 T cell receptor beta chains were all read from a single sample in a study of blood T cell repertoires in COVID-19. Sequenced by immunoSEQ multiplex PCR; TCRdb stores in-frame clones only, minus some. Here the sample spans about 160,000 clones, 65% to 85% being singletons. The sample taken for sequencing was PBMCs or T cells enriched from blood (not recorded which). The receptors shown here come from a man aged 35 to 55 who had recovered from COVID-19.

This chain uses TRBV11-3 with TRBJ2-3, with D perhaps matching TRBD1 (6 bases). V gave up 6 bases and J gave up 1 base, with 11 bases separating them. The V gene's germline CDR1 is SGHNT and CDR2 YENEEA. The CDR3 is made up of 14 amino acids. Here the CDR3 reads CASSRDTGTDTQYF. The DNA of the CDR3 is TGTGCCAGCAGTCGGGACACGGGCACAGATACGCAGTATTTT.

V gene TRBV6-4 combines with J gene TRBJ1-1, with D uncertain. The CDR3 runs to 12 residues. Germline V gene sequence: CDR1 MRHNA, CDR2 SNTAGT. Trimming took off 7 bases at V and 4 bases at J, with 10 bases between the two ends. The CDR3: CASNPRCTEAFF. The DNA for the CDR3 is TGTGCCAGCAACCCTCGGTGCACTGAAGCTTTCTTT.

This sequence joins TRBV5-4 and TRBJ2-5, with D unclear. The CDR3 is made up of 15 amino acids. Trimming took 2 bases from V and 0 from J, leaving 11 bases between them. Germline CDR1 reads SGHNT; CDR2 reads YYREEE (reference sequence). CDR3 loop: CASSFRQVHQETQYF. The DNA of the CDR3 is TGTGCCAGCAGCTTTCGCCAGGTTCACCAAGAGACCCAGTACTTC. Variable domain in full (rest from reference TRBV5-4 and TRBJ2-5): ETGVTQSPTHLIKTRGQQVTLRCSSQSGHNTVSWYQQALGQGPQFIFQYYREEENGRGNFPPRFSGLQFPNYSSELNVNALELDDSALYLCASSFRQVHQETQYFGPGTRLLVL.

The rearrangement joins TRBV6-5 to TRBJ2-2, with 7 bases aligning to TRBD1. This CDR3 spans 13 amino acids. The ends lost 6 bases at V and 5 bases at J; junction bases unmatched: 3. Germline values: CDR1 MNHEY, CDR2 SVGAGI. CDR3 DNA: TGTGCCAGCAGACAGGGGAATACCGGGGAGCTGTTTTTT. This codes for CASRQGNTGELFF.

V usage is TRBV19 and J usage is TRBJ1-1; 7 bases line up with TRBD1. V shed 6 bases, J shed 11 bases, and the junction held 15 bases outside the gene matches. Looked up from germline, CDR1 is LNHDA and CDR2 is SQIVND (reference sequence). CDR3 length: 14 residues. CDR3 nucleotides: TGTGCCAGTAGGGACGGGCAGGGGGGCTTTTCTGCTTTCTTT. Protein product: CASRDGQGGFSAFF.

In its sample, this clone was seen a few times. The gene calls are TRBV5-1 and TRBJ1-2; 11 bases are a match to TRBD1. This CDR3 has 15 amino acids. In germline, CDR1 is SGHRS, CDR2 YFSETQ. V shed 3 bases and J 7 bases; nucleotides not matched to a gene: 8. This CDR3 is CASSSNGQGAAGYTF. CDR3 bases: TGCGCCAGCAGCTCGAACGGACAGGGGGCGGCTGGCTACACCTTC.

The chain combines TRBV5-1 with TRBJ2-4; weak D call: TRBD2 (7 bases). Trimming removed 0 bases at V and 0 bases at J, with 16 bases between. This CDR3 region has 18 residues. The germline CDR1 and CDR2 sequences are SGHRS and YFSETQ. CDR3 DNA: TGCGCCAGCAGCTTGGATGTTGGGGGGGCCGTAGCCAAAAACATTCAGTACTTC. Translation: CASSLDVGGAVAKNIQYF.

This clone was detected only once. The chain carries TRBV4-2 and TRBJ2-3; 9 bases fit TRBD2. The CDR3 totals 16 residues. CDR1 LGHNA and CDR2 YNFKEQ come from the germline V gene. V was clipped by 1 base and J by 2 bases; unmatched bases: 4. CDR3 coding DNA: TGTGCCAGCAGCCAAGTTCTAGCGGGGAACACAGATACGCAGTATTTT. Translation gives CASSQVLAGNTDTQYF.

This chain uses TRBV5-1 with TRBJ1-4; TRBD1 might be the D (5 bases). The V end was cut by 5 bases, the J end by 4 bases, with 9 bases between. Germline V CDR1 and CDR2: SGHRS, YFSETQ. The CDR3 contains 13 residues. The CDR3, as DNA: TGCGCCAGCAGGGAAGGGGATAATGAAAAACTGTTTTTT. This encodes CASREGDNEKLFF.

This clone was found a few times. The V gene is TRBV5-1, the J gene TRBJ2-3; tentative D call: TRBD2 (6 bases). The CDR3 has 19 residues. The V end was cut by 3 bases, the J end by 2 bases, with 25 bases between. Germline V gene lookup returns CDR1 SGHRS and CDR2 YFSETQ. CDR3 sequence reads: CASSWLSPGEGIDTDTQYF. In DNA form, the CDR3 reads TGCGCCAGCAGCTGGCTAAGCCCGGGAGAGGGAATCGACACAGATACGCAGTATTTT.

This clone was counted between two and nine times. This chain uses TRBV4-1 with TRBJ1-1; the D is unclear. CDR1 and CDR2 (germline): MGHRA, YSYEKL. The CDR3 loop spans 15 amino acids. The V end lost 4 bases, the J end lost 1 base, and 13 bases lay between the germline ends. The CDR3 region is CASSPTFQKNTEAFF. DNA for the CDR3: TGCGCCAGCAGCCCCACTTTCCAAAAGAACACTGAAGCTTTCTTT.

The rearrangement uses TRBV11-3 and TRBJ2-7, with 7 bases lining up with TRBD1. Looked up from germline, CDR1 is SGHNT and CDR2 is YENEEA. CDR3 length equals 13 residues. After removal of 4 bases from V and 7 bases from J, the junction contained 7 bases not matched to a gene. CDR3 region: CASSSDRIGEQYF. CDR3 coding DNA: TGTGCCAGCAGCTCGGACAGGATAGGGGAGCAGTACTTC.

There are a few counts of this clone. This rearrangement joins TRBV7-3 to TRBJ2-2, with D perhaps TRBD2 (5 bases). Germline values: CDR1 SGHTA, CDR2 FQGTGA. This CDR3 contains 14 residues. Trimming cost V 5 bases and J 9 bases, with 16 bases left between them. The CDR3 sequence is CASSLNPASRELFF. The CDR3 DNA sequence: TGTGCCAGCAGCCTAAACCCGGCTAGCCGGGAGCTGTTTTTT.

The CDR3 here is CASSQGSGTGNTIYF. The CDR3 DNA reads TGTGCCAGCAGCCAAGGGTCGGGGACTGGAAACACCATATATTTT. This rearrangement joins TRBV3-1 (or the pseudogene TRBV3-2) to TRBJ1-3, with D uncertain. This CDR3 is 15 amino acids long. The V gene's germline CDR1 is LGHDT and CDR2 YNNKEL (reference sequence). The ends were cut back, 1 base at V and 2 bases at J, with 9 bases in the middle.

The gene calls are TRBV3-1 (or the pseudogene TRBV3-2) and TRBJ2-7; maybe TRBD1 (6 bases). The CDR3 is 15 amino acids. Germline CDR1 LGHDT, CDR2 YNNKEL (reference sequence). Trimming left V 4 bases short and J 3 bases short, with 16 bases between. CDR3 residues: CASSRTGFPFYEQYF. The CDR3, as DNA: TGTGCCAGCAGCCGAACAGGGTTTCCATTCTACGAGCAGTACTTC.

This clone was found once. The V and J genes are TRBV5-1 and TRBJ1-3; 7 positions agree with TRBD1. Germline V gene data show CDR1 as SGHRS and CDR2 as YFSETQ. Trimming took 4 bases from V and 2 from J; bases not matched to a gene: 3. The length of the CDR3 is 14 residues. In DNA form, the CDR3 reads TGCGCCAGCAGCCCTCAGGGGGCTGGAAACACCATATATTTT. Protein: CASSPQGAGNTIYF.

The chain carries TRBV5-6 and TRBJ1-2; D possibly corresponds to TRBD1 (5 bases). Germline V gene sequence: CDR1 SGHDT, CDR2 YYEEEE. Between the trimmed V and J ends, which lost 7 bases and 2 bases, there was a span of 15 bases. The CDR3 is 14 residues long. CDR3 DNA sequence: TGTGCCAGCTCAAAAGACTCAGGGAACTATGGCTACACCTTC. Translated: CASSKDSGNYGYTF.

The rearrangement joins TRBV10-2 to TRBJ1-2; 7 nucleotides match TRBD1. Germline CDR1 is WSHSY and CDR2 is SAAADI. Trimming removed 7 bases from V and 6 bases from J; junction bases left unmatched: 20. CDR3 size: 17 residues. This CDR3 reads CASTHSWSPGTEDGYTF. The DNA of the CDR3 is TGCGCCAGCACCCACTCGTGGAGCCCCGGGACAGAGGATGGCTACACCTTC.

V and J are TRBV29-1 and TRBJ1-2, with TRBD1 matching 8 bases. The V gene end was trimmed by 7 bases and the J gene end by 4 bases; junction bases not matched to a gene: 5. There are 12 residues in the CDR3. Germline V gene lookup returns CDR1 SQVTM and CDR2 ANQGSEA. This chain's CDR3 is CSGAQGAYGYTF. For the CDR3, the DNA is TGCAGCGGGGCCCAGGGGGCCTATGGCTACACCTTC.

V is TRBV5-1 and J is TRBJ2-7; 8 nucleotides align to TRBD1. The CDR3 length is 15 residues. V was clipped by 4 bases and J by 1 base; unmatched bases: 7. Germline V gene sequence: CDR1 SGHRS, CDR2 YFSETQ. Written as DNA, the CDR3 is TGCGCCAGCAGCCCATGGACAGGGCCGTCCTACGAGCAGTACTTC. It yields the protein CASSPWTGPSYEQYF.

The table lists this clone with a count of one. This chain joins TRBV30 and TRBJ1-1; 7 bases are a match to TRBD1. Losses at the gene ends were 3 bases for V and 4 bases for J; bases not matched to a gene: 5. Germline loops: CDR1 GTSNPN, CDR2 SVGIG (reference sequence). CDR3 length equals 13 residues. The CDR3 bases are TGTGCCTGGAGGAAGGGGGCGCCCACTGAAGCTTTCTTT. Protein product: CAWRKGAPTEAFF.